This TCR beta chain derives from a study of T cell clusters in autoimmune cytopenias (dated by TCRdb to about 2019). Background for the entire study: Per sample, TRB sequencing gave a median depth of around 55,000 reads and a median of 2,350 distinct TRB clonotypes. TRB and IGH repertoires from peripheral blood were sequenced in autoimmune cytopenia patients at active disease and during treatment follow-up, with healthy, CLL and autoimmune hepatitis controls included alongside. The study aimed to test whether autoimmune cytopenia patients carry a disease-specific immune repertoire signature usable as a blood-based biomarker.

For each sample, TRB amplification used 250 ng of peripheral blood genomic DNA, equal to approximately 37,500 genome equivalents. Its CDR3 holds 19 amino acids, cysteine through phenylalanine. The DNA is unrecorded. For CDR1 and CDR2, the germline V gene lists MNHEY and SVGAGI. What the study reported, not specific to this receptor: Healthy donors had almost three times as many exclusive TRB clusters as active autoimmune hepatitis patients, a finding consistent with an autoimmunity-wide signature. The T cell clusters were defined only in silico, and the functional role of the clusters was left to be validated experimentally. The GLIPH analysis suggested a lack of physiological T cell clusters in primary autoimmune cytopenia patients, since around 56 clusters were exclusive to healthy donors whereas over 15 were exclusive to patients. The TRB repertoire shifts, including less even repertoires in secondary cytopenia and CLL, mostly reflected lymphoma bias and not autoimmunity. The cluster-lack signature was not observed for secondary cytopenia versus CLL, as the signature was apparently masked by the dominant lymphoma-associated repertoire.

In the case of this clonotype: The target of this receptor is not known.

TRB rearrangements were amplified by multiplex PCR following a touch-down protocol, with the TRB-A and TRB-B primer pools mixed in one tube. Illumina adapters and sample indices were added to the amplicons through two consecutive PCR reactions using Phusion HS II polymerase. Amplicons were gel-purified with the NucleoSpin Gel and PCR Clean-up kit, then quantified by Qubit and quality-checked on an Agilent 2100 Bioanalyzer. Sequencing of the libraries was done on an Illumina MiSeq with 600-cycle, single-indexed, paired-end runs. The study's processing was this. MiXCR version 2.1.12 with the default MiXCR reference library was used to align and assemble TRB reads. A clone was defined by each unique CDR3 nucleotide sequence, and analysis was restricted to productive sequences with at least two reads. Repertoire diversity was assessed by alpha-parameterized diversity profiles (alpha 0 to 5), including Shannon (alpha 1) and Simpson (alpha 2) indices, computed with an R script. Combinatorial TRB VJ usage was calculated with the tcR package and was compared between cohorts by principal component analysis performed with ade4. GLIPH clustering of TCRbeta CDR3s was carried out on cohort pairs matched by age and read depth, and cluster frequencies were compared by Wilcoxon test. The reads, reprocessed by TCRdb, yield one row per CDR3 protein sequence and no DNA. These V and J calls derive from TCRdb rather than the authors' analysis. The table of this sample itemizes 7,000 to 8,500 distinct CDR3 sequences. The ten largest clones represent over 20% of the sample.

Material: peripheral blood. This clonotype was sampled from a human donor with an autoimmune cytopenia or autoimmune hepatitis (not recorded which). The chain is encoded by TRBV6-5 joined to TRBJ2-1; TCRdb indicates TRBD2, and absent DNA this call remains unverified. The CDR3 reads CASSRTSGRVARGVNEQFF.